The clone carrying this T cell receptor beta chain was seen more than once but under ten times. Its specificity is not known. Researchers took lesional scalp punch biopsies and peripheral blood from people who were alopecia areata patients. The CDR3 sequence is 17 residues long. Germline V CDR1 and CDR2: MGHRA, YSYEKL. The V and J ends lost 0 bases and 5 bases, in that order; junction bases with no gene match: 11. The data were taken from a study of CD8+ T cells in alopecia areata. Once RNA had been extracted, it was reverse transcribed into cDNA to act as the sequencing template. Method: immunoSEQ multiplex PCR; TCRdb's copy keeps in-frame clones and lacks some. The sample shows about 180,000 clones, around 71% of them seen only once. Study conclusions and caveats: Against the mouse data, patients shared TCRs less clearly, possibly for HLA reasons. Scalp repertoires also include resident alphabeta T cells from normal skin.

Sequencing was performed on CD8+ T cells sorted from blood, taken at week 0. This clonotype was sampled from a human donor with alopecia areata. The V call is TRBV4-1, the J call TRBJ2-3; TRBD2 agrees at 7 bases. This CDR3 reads CASSQEAGLRWGDTQYF. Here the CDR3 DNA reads TGCGCCAGCAGCCAAGAGGCGGGACTAAGGTGGGGAGATACGCAGTATTTT.